What follows are 21 T cell receptor beta chains derived from one specimen sequenced in a study of CD8 T cell repertoires and HIV-1 epitope variants. This table comes from immunoSEQ multiplex PCR, and its TCRdb copy is limited to in-frame clones, with some not included. The repertoire consists of approximately 5,600 clones, with roughly three fifths occurring once and the leading ten covering around 40%. For these receptors, no antigen is known. The sample was cultured CD8+ T cells derived from PBMCs. These TCRs come from a male donor with HIV.

J is TRBJ1-2 and V is TRBV6-4; D not certain. Trimming took 3 bases from V and 3 from J, leaving 17 bases between them. Germline CDR1 is MRHNA and CDR2 is SNTAGT. The CDR3 is 16 residues long. The CDR3: CASSELPQDLDYGYTF. CDR3 DNA sequence: TGTGCCAGCAGTGAACTTCCACAAGACCTAGACTATGGCTACACCTTC.

CDR3 DNA sequence: TGTGCCAGCAGCTTAAGCGAAAACAGCTATGGCTACACCTTC. Encoded protein: CASSLSENSYGYTF. This sequence joins TRBV7-3 and TRBJ1-2; D is unresolved. V was shortened by 1 base and J by 4 bases, with 10 bases between the two germline ends. The CDR3 covers 14 residues. Germline V gives CDR1 SGHTA, CDR2 FQGTGA.

The genes are TRBV4-3 and TRBJ2-7; 8 positions match TRBD2. V gave up 1 base and J gave up 3 bases; unmatched junction bases: 2. The CDR3 is 14 residues long. Per the germline V gene, CDR1 is LGHNA and CDR2 is YSLEER. CDR3 sequence (DNA): TGCGCCAGCAGCCAAGCAGCGGGGGTCTACGAGCAGTACTTC. Its translation: CASSQAAGVYEQYF.

The chain employs TRBV11-2 and TRBJ1-1, with D uncertain. This CDR3 has 13 residues. Germline V gene lookup returns CDR1 SGHAT and CDR2 FQNNGV. Trimming removed 3 bases from V and 1 base from J, with 6 bases in between. CDR3 sequence (DNA): TGTGCCAGCAGCTTCAGCAAGAACACTGAAGCTTTCTTT. Protein sequence: CASSFSKNTEAFF. The whole variable domain, filled in from reference TRBV11-2 and TRBJ1-1, reads EAGVAQSPRYKIIEKRQSVAFWCNPISGHATLYWYQQILGQGPKLLIQFQNNGVVDDSQLPKDRFSAERLKGVDSTLKIQPAKLEDSAVYLCASSFSKNTEAFFGQGTRLTVV.

This clone has more than one count but fewer than ten. The rearrangement joins TRBV7-2 to TRBJ1-2; D might be TRBD1 (5 bases). This CDR3 comprises 14 residues. In germline, CDR1 is SGHTA, CDR2 FQGNSA. Trimming cost V 4 bases and J 4 bases, with 13 bases left between them. The CDR3 DNA is TGTGCCAGCAGCTCTGACAGCTCCAGCTATGGCTACACCTTC. This encodes CASSSDSSSYGYTF. The full variable domain, rest sourced from reference TRBV7-2 and TRBJ1-2, is GAGVSQSPSNKVTEKGKDVELRCDPISGHTALYWYRQSLGQGLEFLIYFQGNSAPDKSGLPSDRFSAERTGGSVSTLTIQRTQQEDSAVYLCASSSDSSSYGYTFGSGTRLTVV.

V usage is TRBV14 and J usage is TRBJ1-6, with D possibly TRBD1 on 5 matching bases. Per germline, CDR1 SGHDN and CDR2 FVKESK. Trimming removed 0 bases from V and 2 bases from J, with 8 bases in between. The CDR3 sequence is 16 residues long. The CDR3 bases are TGTGCCAGCAGCCAAGAGTGGGGGGCCTATAATTCACCCCTCCACTTT. Encoded protein: CASSQEWGAYNSPLHF.

This clone has more than one count but fewer than ten. This chain connects TRBV28 to TRBJ1-2, with D possibly TRBD1 on 6 matching bases. The CDR3 spans 15 residues. CDR1 and CDR2 (germline): MDHEN, SYDVKM. Between the trimmed V and J ends, which lost 2 bases and 0 bases, there was a span of 10 bases. The CDR3 loop is CASSLRWDTNYGYTF. Here the CDR3 DNA reads TGTGCCAGCAGTTTAAGGTGGGACACTAACTATGGCTACACCTTC.

V and J are TRBV28 and TRBJ1-2; tentatively, D is TRBD1 (6 bases). Trimming cost V 5 bases and J 4 bases, with 17 bases left between them. The CDR3 loop spans 15 amino acids. Germline CDR1 and CDR2: MDHEN and SYDVKM. The CDR3 sequence is CASSVSGGGGYGYTF. In nucleotides, the CDR3 is TGTGCCAGCAGTGTTAGCGGGGGCGGTGGCTATGGCTACACCTTC.

In its sample, this clone was seen a few times. V usage is TRBV7-8 and J usage is TRBJ1-5, with 9 positions matching TRBD1. The length of the CDR3 is 17 residues. Germline CDR1 and CDR2: SGHVS and FQNEAQ. V gave up 5 bases and J gave up 0 bases; unmatched junction bases: 8. In DNA, the CDR3 is TGTGCCAGCAGCCTTCGGGACAGGGAAGATAGCAATCAGCCCCAGCATTTT. It is translated as CASSLRDREDSNQPQHF.

This chain joins TRBV7-9 and TRBJ1-5; unclear D gene. The V end was cut by 5 bases, the J end by 2 bases, with 16 bases between. Germline CDR1 and CDR2: SEHNR and FQNEAQ (reference sequence). CDR3 size: 16 residues. CDR3 sequence reads: CASSDARAGGNQPQHF. The CDR3 bases are TGTGCCAGCAGCGATGCTCGGGCTGGGGGCAATCAGCCCCAGCATTTT.

The rearrangement links TRBV27 to TRBJ1-1; a possible D gene is TRBD1 (5 bases). The CDR3 sequence is 15 residues long. V was cut by 3 bases and J by 1 base, with 12 bases left in between. The germline V gene encodes CDR1 MNHEY and CDR2 SMNVEV (reference sequence). CDR3 residues: CASSFSGTGNTEAFF. The CDR3 coding sequence is TGTGCCAGCAGTTTTAGCGGGACGGGGAACACTGAAGCTTTCTTT.

V and J are TRBV5-5 and TRBJ2-3; tentatively, D is TRBD1 or TRBD2 (6 bases each). The CDR3 has 14 residues. V lost 2 bases to trimming and J lost 6 bases, with 13 bases between them. Germline V gene sequence: CDR1 SGHKS, CDR2 YYEKEE (reference sequence). In DNA form, the CDR3 reads TGTGCCAGCAGCTTTCACCCCGGGGGCGATACGCAGTATTTT. Translating it yields CASSFHPGGDTQYF.

With respect to this clone: At one boundary the junction diverges from the germline segment, which might be a read error. The gene calls are TRBV7-3 and TRBJ1-2, with D unresolved. Germline V gene data show CDR1 as SGHTA and CDR2 as FQGTGA. CDR3 length equals 16 residues. The CDR3 DNA reads TGCGCCAGCAGCCAAGATCCCCCAGACTTGGACTATGGCTACACCTTC. As protein: CASSQDPPDLDYGYTF.

This chain links TRBV6-5 with TRBJ2-7; D may be TRBD2 (6 bases). This CDR3 is 15 amino acids long. CDR1 MNHEY and CDR2 SVGAGI come from the germline V gene. V was clipped by 0 bases and J by 2 bases, with 11 bases between them. CDR3 in amino acids: CASSYSEGNPYEQYF. Here the CDR3 DNA reads TGTGCCAGCAGTTACTCGGAGGGGAACCCCTACGAGCAGTACTTC.

The chain is built from TRBV5-6 and TRBJ2-7, with D possibly TRBD1 on 6 matching bases. V was pared by 4 bases and J by 2 bases, with 13 bases between. The CDR3 has 14 residues. Germline CDR1 and CDR2: SGHDT and YYEEEE. Here the CDR3 reads CASSLTGSAYEQYF. CDR3 DNA: TGTGCCAGCAGCCTGACAGGTTCCGCCTACGAGCAGTACTTC.

The chain carries TRBV11-2 and TRBJ2-5, with 9 bases fitting TRBD1. The J call may be incorrect, as the DNA end agrees better with TRBJ2-7. Germline CDR1 is SGHAT and CDR2 is FQNNGV. The CDR3 consists of 16 residues. The CDR3 loop reads CASSLVPRDRASEQYF. The CDR3 coding sequence is TGTGCCAGCAGCTTAGTACCCCGGGACAGGGCGTCCGAGCAGTACTTC.

This clone was seen only a few times. The V gene is TRBV6-1, the J gene TRBJ1-4, with D possibly matching TRBD1 (6 bases). The CDR3 extends over 15 amino acids. Per the germline V gene, CDR1 is MNHNS and CDR2 is SASEGT. V was clipped by 6 bases and J by 4 bases, with 15 bases between them. Here the CDR3 reads CASSATQGSNEKLFF. In DNA, the CDR3 is TGTGCCAGCAGCGCTACACAGGGCAGTAATGAAAAACTGTTTTTT.

The chain is built from TRBV5-1 and TRBJ1-4; the D gene is possibly TRBD1 (5 bases). V shed 2 bases and J shed 5 bases, with 10 bases lying between them. CDR1 is SGHRS, CDR2 YFSETQ, per germline. This CDR3 is 14 amino acids long. The CDR3 sequence is CASSFSGPNEKLFF. Here the CDR3 DNA reads TGCGCCAGCAGCTTCTCAGGGCCCAATGAAAAACTGTTTTTT.

The rearrangement links TRBV9 to TRBJ2-1; 9 bases agree with TRBD2. This CDR3 is built from 13 residues. Per the germline V gene, CDR1 is SGDLS and CDR2 is YYNGEE. V gave up 7 bases and J gave up 5 bases; unmatched junction bases: 4. As DNA, the CDR3 is TGTGCCAGCGCTAGACTAGCGGACAATGAGCAGTTCTTC. It encodes CASARLADNEQFF. Combining the CDR3 with reference TRBV9 and TRBJ2-1 gives the whole variable domain DSGVTQTPKHLITATGQRVTLRCSPRSGDLSVYWYQQSLDQGLQFLIQYYNGEERAKGNILERFSAQQFPDLHSELNLSSLELGDSALYFCASARLADNEQFFGPGTRLTVL.

The gene calls are TRBV5-8 and TRBJ2-7; D not resolved. The CDR3 has 15 residues. V lost 7 bases, J lost 3 bases, and 20 bases lay in between. Germline loops: CDR1 SGHTS, CDR2 YDEGEE. The CDR3 sequence: CASGPIGAVNYEQYF. The CDR3 nucleotides are TGTGCCAGCGGACCTATAGGTGCAGTCAACTACGAGCAGTACTTC.

This clone was observed a single time. Here the CDR3 reads CASSVPTGQLNTEAFF. Written as DNA, the CDR3 is TGTGCCAGCAGTGTACCGACGGGACAGTTGAACACTGAAGCTTTCTTT. The rearrangement joins TRBV2 to TRBJ1-1; 7 bases match TRBD1. Germline CDR1 and CDR2: SNHLY and FYNNEI. This CDR3 spans 16 amino acids. The V and J ends lost 4 bases and 0 bases, in that order; junction bases with no gene match: 8.